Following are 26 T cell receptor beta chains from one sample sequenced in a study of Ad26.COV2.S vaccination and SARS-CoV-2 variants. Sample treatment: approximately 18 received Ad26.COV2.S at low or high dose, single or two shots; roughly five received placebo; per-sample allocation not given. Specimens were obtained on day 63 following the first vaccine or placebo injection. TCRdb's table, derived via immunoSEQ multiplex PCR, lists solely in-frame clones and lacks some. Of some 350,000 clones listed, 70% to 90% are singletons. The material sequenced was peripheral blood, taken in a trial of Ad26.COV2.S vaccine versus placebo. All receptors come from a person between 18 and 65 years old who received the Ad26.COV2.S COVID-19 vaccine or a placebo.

The CDR3 is CAISEIRGNTIYF. The CDR3 DNA is TGTGCCATCAGTGAGATCAGGGGAAACACCATATATTTT. V gene TRBV10-3 combines with J gene TRBJ1-3; D is undetermined. This CDR3 comprises 13 residues. Per the germline V gene, CDR1 is ENHRY and CDR2 is SYGVKD. The V end was cut by 2 bases, the J end by 4 bases, with 6 bases between.

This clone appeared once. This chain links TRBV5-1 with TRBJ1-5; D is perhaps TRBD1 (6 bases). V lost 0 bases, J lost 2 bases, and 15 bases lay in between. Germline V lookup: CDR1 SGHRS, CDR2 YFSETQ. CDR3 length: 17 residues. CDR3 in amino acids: CASSLAPTGKGNQPQHF. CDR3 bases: TGCGCCAGCAGCTTGGCTCCTACAGGGAAGGGCAATCAGCCCCAGCATTTT.

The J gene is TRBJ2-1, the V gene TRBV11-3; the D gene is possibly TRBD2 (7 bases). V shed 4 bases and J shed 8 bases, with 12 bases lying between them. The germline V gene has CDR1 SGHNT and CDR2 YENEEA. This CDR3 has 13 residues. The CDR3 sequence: CASSSRGGDEQFF. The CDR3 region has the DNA TGTGCCAGCAGCTCACGAGGGGGGGATGAGCAGTTCTTC.

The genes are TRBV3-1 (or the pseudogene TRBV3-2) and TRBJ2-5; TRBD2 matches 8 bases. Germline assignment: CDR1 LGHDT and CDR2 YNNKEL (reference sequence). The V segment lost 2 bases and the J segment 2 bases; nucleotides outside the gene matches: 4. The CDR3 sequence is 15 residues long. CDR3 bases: TGTGCCAGCAGCCAAAGGGGACTAGTACAAGAGACCCAGTACTTC. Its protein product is CASSQRGLVQETQYF.

The CDR3 coding sequence is TGTGCCAGCAGCCAAGATCGTGGGGTGAATGGCTACACCTTC. Encoded protein: CASSQDRGVNGYTF. The chain couples TRBV14 to TRBJ1-2; D gene uncertain. Trimming pared 0 bases from V and 6 bases from J, leaving 11 bases between. Germline V gives CDR1 SGHDN, CDR2 FVKESK. This CDR3 is built from 14 residues.

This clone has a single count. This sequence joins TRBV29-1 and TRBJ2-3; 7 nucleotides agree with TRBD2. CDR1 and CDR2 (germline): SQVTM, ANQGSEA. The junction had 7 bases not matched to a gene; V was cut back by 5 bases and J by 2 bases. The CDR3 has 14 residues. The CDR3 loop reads CSVWASGLTDTQYF. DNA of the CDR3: TGCAGCGTTTGGGCTAGCGGCCTCACAGATACGCAGTATTTT.

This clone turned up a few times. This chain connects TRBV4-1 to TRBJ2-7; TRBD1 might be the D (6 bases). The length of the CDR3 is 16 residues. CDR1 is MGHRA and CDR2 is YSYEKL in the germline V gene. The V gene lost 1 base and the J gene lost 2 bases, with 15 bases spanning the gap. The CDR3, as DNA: TGCGCCAGCAGCCAAGGTCACGGGGACAACACCTACGAGCAGTACTTC. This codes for CASSQGHGDNTYEQYF.

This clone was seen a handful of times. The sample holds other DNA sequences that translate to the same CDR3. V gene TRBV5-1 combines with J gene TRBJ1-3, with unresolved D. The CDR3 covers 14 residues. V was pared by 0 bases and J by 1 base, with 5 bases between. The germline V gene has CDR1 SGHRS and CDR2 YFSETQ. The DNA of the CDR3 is TGCGCCAGCAGCTTGGGATCGTCTGGAAACACCATATATTTT. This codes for CASSLGSSGNTIYF.

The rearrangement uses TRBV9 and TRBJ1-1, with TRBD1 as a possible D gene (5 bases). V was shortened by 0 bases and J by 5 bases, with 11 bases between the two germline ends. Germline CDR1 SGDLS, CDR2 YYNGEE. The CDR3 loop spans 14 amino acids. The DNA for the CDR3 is TGTGCCAGCAGCGTAGGAGGCGAGGGGACTGAAGCTTTCTTT. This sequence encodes CASSVGGEGTEAFF.

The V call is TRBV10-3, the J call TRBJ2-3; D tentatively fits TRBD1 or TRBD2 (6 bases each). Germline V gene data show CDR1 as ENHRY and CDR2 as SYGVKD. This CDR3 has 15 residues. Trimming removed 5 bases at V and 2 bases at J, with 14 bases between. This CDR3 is CAISRAGTTTDTQYF. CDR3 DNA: TGTGCCATCAGTCGGGCGGGGACAACCACAGATACGCAGTATTTT.

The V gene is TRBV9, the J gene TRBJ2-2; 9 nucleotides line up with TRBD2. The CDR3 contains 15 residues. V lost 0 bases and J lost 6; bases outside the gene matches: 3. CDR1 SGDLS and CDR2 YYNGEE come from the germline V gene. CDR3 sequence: CASSVETSGSGELFF. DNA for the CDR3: TGTGCCAGCAGCGTAGAGACTAGCGGATCCGGGGAGCTGTTTTTT.

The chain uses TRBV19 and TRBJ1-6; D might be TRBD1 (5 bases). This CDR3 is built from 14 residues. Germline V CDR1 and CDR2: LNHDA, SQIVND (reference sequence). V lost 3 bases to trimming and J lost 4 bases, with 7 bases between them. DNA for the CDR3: TGTGCCAGTAGTATCAGGGAATATAATTCACCCCTCCACTTT. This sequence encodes CASSIREYNSPLHF.

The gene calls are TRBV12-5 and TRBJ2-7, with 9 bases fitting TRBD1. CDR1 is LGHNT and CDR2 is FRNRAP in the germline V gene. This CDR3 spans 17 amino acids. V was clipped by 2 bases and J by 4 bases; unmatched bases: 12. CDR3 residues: CASGLPTLRDREYEQYF. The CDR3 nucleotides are TGTGCTAGTGGTTTGCCGACCCTCCGGGACAGGGAGTACGAGCAGTACTTC.

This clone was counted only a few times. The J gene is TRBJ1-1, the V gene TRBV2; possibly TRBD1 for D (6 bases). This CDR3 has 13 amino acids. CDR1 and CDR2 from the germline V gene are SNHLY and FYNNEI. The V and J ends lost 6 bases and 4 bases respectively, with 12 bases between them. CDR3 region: CASRSTGLTEAFF. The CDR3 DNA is TGTGCCAGCAGATCGACAGGACTCACTGAAGCTTTCTTT.

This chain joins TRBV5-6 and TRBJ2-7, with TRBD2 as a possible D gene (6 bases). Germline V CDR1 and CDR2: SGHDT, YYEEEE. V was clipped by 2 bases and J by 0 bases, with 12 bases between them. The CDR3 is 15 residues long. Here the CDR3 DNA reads TGTGCCAGCAGCTTAGGAGGGAAGAGCTCCTACGAGCAGTACTTC. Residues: CASSLGGKSSYEQYF.

The CDR3 protein is CASSVGQGQGAYNEQFF. CDR3 coding DNA: TGTGCCAGCAGCGTAGGCCAGGGACAGGGGGCATACAATGAGCAGTTCTTC. The V and J genes are TRBV9 and TRBJ2-1; the match to TRBD1 covers 12 bases. The germline CDR1 and CDR2 sequences are SGDLS and YYNGEE. Germline trimming cut 0 bases from V and 4 bases from J; bases unmatched to any gene: 5. CDR3 length: 17 residues. The full variable domain, in which reference TRBV9 and TRBJ2-1 provide the parts outside the CDR3, is DSGVTQTPKHLITATGQRVTLRCSPRSGDLSVYWYQQSLDQGLQFLIQYYNGEERAKGNILERFSAQQFPDLHSELNLSSLELGDSALYFCASSVGQGQGAYNEQFFGPGTRLTVL.

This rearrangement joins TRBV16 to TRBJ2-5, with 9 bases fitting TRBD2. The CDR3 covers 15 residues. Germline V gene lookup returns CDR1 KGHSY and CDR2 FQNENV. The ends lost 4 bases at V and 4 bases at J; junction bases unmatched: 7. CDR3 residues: CASSRTSGRRETQYF. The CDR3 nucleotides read TGTGCCAGCAGCCGAACGAGCGGGAGGAGAGAGACCCAGTACTTC. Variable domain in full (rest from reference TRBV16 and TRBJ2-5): GEEVAQTPKHLVRGEGQKAKLYCAPIKGHSYVFWYQQVLKNEFKFLISFQNENVFDETGMPKERFSAKCLPNSPCSLEIQATKLEDSAVYFCASSRTSGRRETQYFGPGTRLLVL.

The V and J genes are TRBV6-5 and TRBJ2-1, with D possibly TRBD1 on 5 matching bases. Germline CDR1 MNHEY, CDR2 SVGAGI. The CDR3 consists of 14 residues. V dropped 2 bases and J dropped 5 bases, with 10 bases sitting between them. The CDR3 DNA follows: TGTGCCAGCAGTTACCCTTCAGGGAACAATGAGCAGTTCTTC. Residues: CASSYPSGNNEQFF.

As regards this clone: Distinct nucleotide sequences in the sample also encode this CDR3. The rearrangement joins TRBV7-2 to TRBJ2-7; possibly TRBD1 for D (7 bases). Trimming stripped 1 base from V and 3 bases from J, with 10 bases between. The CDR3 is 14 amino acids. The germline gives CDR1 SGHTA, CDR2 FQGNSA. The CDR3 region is CASSLGQGGYEQYF. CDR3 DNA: TGTGCCAGCAGCTTAGGACAGGGAGGCTACGAGCAGTACTTC. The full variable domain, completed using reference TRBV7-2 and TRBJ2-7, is GAGVSQSPSNKVTEKGKDVELRCDPISGHTALYWYRQSLGQGLEFLIYFQGNSAPDKSGLPSDRFSAERTGGSVSTLTIQRTQQEDSAVYLCASSLGQGGYEQYFGPGTRLTVT.

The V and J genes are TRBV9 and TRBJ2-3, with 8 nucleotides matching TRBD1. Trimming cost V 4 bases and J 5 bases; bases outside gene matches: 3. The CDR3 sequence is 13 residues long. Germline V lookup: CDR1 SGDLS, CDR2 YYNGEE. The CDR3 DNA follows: TGTGCCAGCAGCAGACAGGGGCAAGATACGCAGTATTTT. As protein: CASSRQGQDTQYF.

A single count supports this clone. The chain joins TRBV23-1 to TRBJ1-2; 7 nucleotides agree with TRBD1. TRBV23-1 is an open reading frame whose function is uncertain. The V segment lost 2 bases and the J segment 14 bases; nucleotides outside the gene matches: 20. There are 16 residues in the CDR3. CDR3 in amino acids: CASSQTEAGQAGPVTF. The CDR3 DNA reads TGCGCCAGCAGTCAAACGGAAGCCGGACAGGCAGGTCCCGTGACCTTC.

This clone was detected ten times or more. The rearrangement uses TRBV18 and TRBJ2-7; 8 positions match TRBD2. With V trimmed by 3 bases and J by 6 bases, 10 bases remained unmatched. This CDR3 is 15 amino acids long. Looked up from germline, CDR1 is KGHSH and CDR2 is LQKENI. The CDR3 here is CASSPPAGGVGEQYF. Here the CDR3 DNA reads TGTGCCAGCTCACCCCCTGCGGGGGGCGTGGGCGAGCAGTACTTC.

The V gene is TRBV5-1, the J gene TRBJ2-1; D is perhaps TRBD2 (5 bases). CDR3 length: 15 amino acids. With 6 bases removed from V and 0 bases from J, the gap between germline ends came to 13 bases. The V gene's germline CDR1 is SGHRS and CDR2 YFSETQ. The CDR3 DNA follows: TGCGCCAGCACCGAAGGACTCAGCTCCTACAATGAGCAGTTCTTC. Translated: CASTEGLSSYNEQFF. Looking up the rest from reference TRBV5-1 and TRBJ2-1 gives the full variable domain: KAGVTQTPRYLIKTRGQQVTLSCSPISGHRSVSWYQQTPGQGLQFLFEYFSETQRNKGNFPGRFSGRQFSNSRSEMNVSTLELGDSALYLCASTEGLSSYNEQFFGPGTRLTVL.

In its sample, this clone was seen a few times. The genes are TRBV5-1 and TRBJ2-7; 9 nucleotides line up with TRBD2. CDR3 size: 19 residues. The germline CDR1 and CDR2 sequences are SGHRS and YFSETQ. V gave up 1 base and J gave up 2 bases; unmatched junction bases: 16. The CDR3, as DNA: TGCGCCAGCAGCTTGTCTGCTGCGGCTAGCGGGGCATTGCCCTACGAGCAGTACTTC. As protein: CASSLSAAASGALPYEQYF.

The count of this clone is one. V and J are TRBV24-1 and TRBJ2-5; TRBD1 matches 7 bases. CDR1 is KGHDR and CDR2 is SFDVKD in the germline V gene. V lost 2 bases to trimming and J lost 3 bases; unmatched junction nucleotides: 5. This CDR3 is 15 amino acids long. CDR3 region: CATSDYRGLEETQYF. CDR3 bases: TGTGCCACCAGTGATTACAGGGGATTGGAAGAGACCCAGTACTTC.

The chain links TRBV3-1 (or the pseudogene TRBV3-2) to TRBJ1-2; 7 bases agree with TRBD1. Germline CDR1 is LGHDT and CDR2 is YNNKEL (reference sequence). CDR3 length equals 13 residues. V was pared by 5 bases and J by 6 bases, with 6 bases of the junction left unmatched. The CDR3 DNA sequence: TGTGCCAGCAGCTTCTCCACAGGGGATGGCTACACCTTC. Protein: CASSFSTGDGYTF.